The 14 T cell receptor beta chains below were found in one sample sequenced in a study of cytomegalovirus exposure and HLA in healthy donors. Researchers ran the PCR with 60 Vbeta and 13 Jbeta primers. Only in-frame clones appear in the TCRdb table, and some are missing; sequencing was by immunoSEQ multiplex PCR. The table lists approximately 88,000 clones, 64% of them singletons. Sequencing was performed on PBMCs. Receptor source: a man aged 55 to 70 in good health and CMV-seronegative.

There are a few counts of this clone. V and J are TRBV9 and TRBJ2-3; 14 nucleotides align to TRBD2. The CDR3 contains 18 residues. J lost 4 bases, V lost 0 bases, and 7 bases had no gene match. Germline values: CDR1 SGDLS, CDR2 YYNGEE. CDR3 protein: CASSVVGTSGSRADTQYF. Written as DNA, the CDR3 is TGTGCCAGCAGCGTAGTAGGGACTAGCGGGAGTCGGGCAGATACGCAGTATTTT.

The V call is TRBV6-1, the J call TRBJ2-2; D is perhaps TRBD1 (6 bases). Germline V gene sequence: CDR1 MNHNS, CDR2 SASEGT. V shed 5 bases and J shed 7 bases, with 11 bases lying between them. This CDR3 spans 13 amino acids. CDR3 coding DNA: TGTGCCAGCAGTCCCTACAGGGACGGGGAGCTGTTTTTT. Its protein is CASSPYRDGELFF.

The chain recombines TRBV6-1 with TRBJ2-7; TRBD1 agrees at 9 bases. The germline CDR1 and CDR2 sequences are MNHNS and SASEGT. The trim removed 7 bases at V and 3 bases at J, leaving 7 bases unmatched. This CDR3 is built from 14 residues. The chain's CDR3 is CASTATGQGYEQYF. The CDR3, as DNA: TGTGCCAGCACAGCTACGGGACAGGGCTACGAGCAGTACTTC.

The gene calls are TRBV5-4 and TRBJ2-4; 11 bases are shared with TRBD2. The CDR3 is 17 residues long. With V trimmed by 4 bases and J by 2 bases, 8 bases remained unmatched. Germline-derived CDR1 and CDR2 are SGHNT and YYREEE (reference sequence). The CDR3 loop reads CASSQGGTSGTKNIQYF. The CDR3 region has the DNA TGTGCCAGCAGCCAAGGGGGGACTAGCGGAACCAAAAACATTCAGTACTTC.

The CDR3 DNA reads as TGTGCCAGCTCACCAACCGGACAGGACTATGGCTACACCTTC. It yields the protein CASSPTGQDYGYTF. This rearrangement joins TRBV18 to TRBJ1-2, with 7 positions matching TRBD1. In germline, CDR1 is KGHSH, CDR2 LQKENI. The V segment lost 2 bases and the J segment 3 bases; nucleotides outside the gene matches: 3. CDR3 length equals 14 residues. Together with reference TRBV18 and TRBJ1-2, the CDR3 gives the full variable domain: NAGVMQNPRHLVRRRGQEARLRCSPMKGHSHVYWYRQLPEEGLKFMVYLQKENIIDESGMPKERFSAEFPKEGPSILRIQQVVRGDSAAYFCASSPTGQDYGYTFGSGTRLTVV.

This clone occurred a few times. This rearrangement joins TRBV7-9 to TRBJ2-1; 14 nucleotides agree with TRBD2. V lost 2 bases and J lost 6; bases outside the gene matches: 3. CDR3 size: 16 residues. CDR1 is SEHNR, CDR2 FQNEAQ, per germline (reference sequence). CDR3: CASSLPGTSGGNEQFF. The CDR3 bases are TGTGCCAGCAGCTTACCCGGGACTAGCGGGGGCAATGAGCAGTTCTTC.

The chain recombines TRBV5-1 with TRBJ2-7; 8 nucleotides align to TRBD2. Germline CDR1 and CDR2: SGHRS and YFSETQ. Unmatched junction bases numbered 16, after V lost 1 base and J lost 7 bases. The CDR3 consists of 17 residues. CDR3 sequence reads: CASSLSAPAGERGEQYF. CDR3 DNA sequence: TGCGCCAGCAGCTTGTCGGCCCCAGCGGGAGAGAGAGGGGAGCAGTACTTC.

This clone was seen a few times. This sequence joins TRBV30 and TRBJ1-6; 7 nucleotides match TRBD1. Germline CDR1 reads GTSNPN; CDR2 reads SVGIG (reference sequence). The J segment lost 1 base and the V segment lost 7 bases, leaving 4 bases of the junction unmatched. This CDR3 spans 14 amino acids. In DNA, the CDR3 is TGTGCCTCCTCGACAGGGTCCTATAATTCACCCCTCCACTTT. Residues: CASSTGSYNSPLHF. Combining the CDR3 with reference TRBV30 and TRBJ1-6 gives the whole variable domain SQTIHQWPATLVQPVGSPLSLECTVEGTSNPNLYWYRQAAGRGLQLLFYSVGIGQISSEVPQNLSASRPQDRQFILSSKKLLLSDSGFYLCASSTGSYNSPLHFGNGTRLTVT.

This clone showed up just a few times. The CDR3 DNA reads TGTGCCAGCAGTGCGGGGGGCCGTCCAGATACGCAGTATTTT. Translated, it gives CASSAGGRPDTQYF. The gene calls are TRBV28 and TRBJ2-3; 8 bases align to TRBD2. V shed 5 bases and J 4 bases; nucleotides not matched to a gene: 5. CDR1 MDHEN and CDR2 SYDVKM come from the germline V gene. This CDR3 spans 14 amino acids.

V and J are TRBV5-4 and TRBJ1-1; D is perhaps TRBD1 (6 bases). Trimming pared 0 bases from V and 10 bases from J, leaving 13 bases between. This CDR3 comprises 13 residues. CDR1 is SGHNT, CDR2 YYREEE, per germline (reference sequence). CDR3 sequence: CASSLAEQGAAFF. For the CDR3, the DNA is TGTGCCAGCAGCTTGGCAGAACAGGGTGCAGCTTTCTTT. Complete variable domain (other parts from reference TRBV5-4 and TRBJ1-1): ETGVTQSPTHLIKTRGQQVTLRCSSQSGHNTVSWYQQALGQGPQFIFQYYREEENGRGNFPPRFSGLQFPNYSSELNVNALELDDSALYLCASSLAEQGAAFFGQGTRLTVV.

The chain carries TRBV4-2 and TRBJ1-2, with 7 positions matching TRBD1. The germline V gene encodes CDR1 LGHNA and CDR2 YNFKEQ. This CDR3 is built from 16 residues. V was pared by 1 base and J by 1 base, with 6 bases of the junction left unmatched. The CDR3 DNA is TGTGCCAGCAGCCAAGCCGGGACAGCCCTTAACTATGGCTACACCTTC. It encodes CASSQAGTALNYGYTF.

The gene calls are TRBV11-2 and TRBJ1-2, with D hard to call. The CDR3 consists of 13 residues. V shed 1 base and J shed 2 bases, with 5 bases lying between them. CDR1 is SGHAT, CDR2 FQNNGV, per germline. This CDR3 reads CASSLGQNYGYTF. The CDR3 bases are TGTGCCAGCAGCTTAGGGCAGAACTATGGCTACACCTTC.

V usage is TRBV5-1 and J usage is TRBJ1-6; D is unclear. The V gene's germline CDR1 is SGHRS and CDR2 YFSETQ. Trimming left V 1 base short and J 6 bases short, with 11 bases between. The CDR3 sequence is 15 residues long. CDR3 sequence (DNA): TGCGCCAGCAGCTTGATCTCAGGCCCTAATTCACCCCTCCACTTT. It encodes CASSLISGPNSPLHF. The variable domain in full, with the rest retrieved from reference TRBV5-1 and TRBJ1-6, is KAGVTQTPRYLIKTRGQQVTLSCSPISGHRSVSWYQQTPGQGLQFLFEYFSETQRNKGNFPGRFSGRQFSNSRSEMNVSTLELGDSALYLCASSLISGPNSPLHFGNGTRLTVT.

The CDR3 sequence: CASSQDRIGERYQPQHF. The DNA for the CDR3 is TGTGCCAGCAGCCAAGATAGAATAGGGGAACGATATCAGCCCCAGCATTTT. V and J are TRBV4-2 and TRBJ1-5; tentative D call: TRBD1 (5 bases). The CDR3 contains 17 residues. CDR1 is LGHNA and CDR2 is YNFKEQ in the germline V gene. Between the trimmed V and J ends, which lost 0 bases and 5 bases, there was a span of 17 bases.